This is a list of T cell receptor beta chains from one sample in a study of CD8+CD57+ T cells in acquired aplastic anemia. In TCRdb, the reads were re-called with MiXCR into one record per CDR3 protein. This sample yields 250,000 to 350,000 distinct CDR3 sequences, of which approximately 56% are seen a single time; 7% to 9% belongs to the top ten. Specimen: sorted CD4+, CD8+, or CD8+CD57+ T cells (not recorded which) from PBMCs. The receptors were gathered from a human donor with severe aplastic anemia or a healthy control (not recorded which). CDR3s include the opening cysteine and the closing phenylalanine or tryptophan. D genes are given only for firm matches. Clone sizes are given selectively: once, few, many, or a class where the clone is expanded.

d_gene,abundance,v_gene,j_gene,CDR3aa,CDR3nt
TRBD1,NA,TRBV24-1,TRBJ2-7,CATSDRQGGEQYF,TGTGCCACCAGTGATCGACAGGGCGGCGAGCAGTACTTC
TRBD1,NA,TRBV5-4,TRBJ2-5,CASSVTGDFQYF,TGTGCCAGCAGCGTGACAGGGGACTTCCAGTACTTC
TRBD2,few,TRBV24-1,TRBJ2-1,CATSDLASGLSEQFF,TGTGCCACCAGTGATTTAGCTAGCGGGTTGAGTGAGCAGTTCTTC
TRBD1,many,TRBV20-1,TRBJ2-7,CSASGTGSYEQYF,TGCAGTGCGTCCGGGACAGGGTCCTACGAGCAGTACTTC
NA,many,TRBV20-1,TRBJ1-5,CSASLGGALHQPQHF,TGCAGTGCTTCGTTGGGCGGGGCCCTCCATCAGCCCCAGCATTTT
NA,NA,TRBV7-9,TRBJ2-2,CASSLVGIGELFF,TGTGCCAGCAGCTTAGTAGGGATCGGGGAGCTGTTTTTT
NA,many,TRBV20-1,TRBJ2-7,CSARRFGHLRPYEQYF,TGCAGTGCTAGACGCTTTGGGCATCTTCGTCCCTACGAGCAGTACTTC
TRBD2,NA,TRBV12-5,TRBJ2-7,CASPGLAGGGYEQYF,TGTGCCAGCCCGGGACTAGCGGGCGGCGGCTACGAGCAGTACTTC
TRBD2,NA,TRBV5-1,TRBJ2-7,CASSLEATSGGPPLYEQYF,TGTGCCAGCAGCTTAGAGGCGACTAGCGGGGGGCCCCCCTTGTACGAGCAGTACTTC
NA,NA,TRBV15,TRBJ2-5,CATRLESGTERMQETQYF,TGTGCCACCAGACTTGAATCCGGGACGGAAAGGATGCAAGAGACCCAGTACTTC
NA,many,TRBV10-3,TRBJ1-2,CAISGDKDYGYTF,TGTGCCATCAGTGGGGACAAAGACTATGGCTACACCTTC
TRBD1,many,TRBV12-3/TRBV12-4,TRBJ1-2,CASKGQGGYGYTF,TGTGCCAGCAAGGGCCAGGGGGGCTATGGCTACACCTTC
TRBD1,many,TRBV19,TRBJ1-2,CASSVLDRANGYTF,TGTGCCAGTAGTGTATTGGACAGGGCAAACGGCTACACCTTC
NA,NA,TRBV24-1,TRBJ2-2,CATSGRDGRPNTGELFF,TGTGCCACCAGTGGACGGGACGGACGTCCGAACACCGGGGAGCTGTTTTTT
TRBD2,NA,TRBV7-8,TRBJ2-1,CASSLQGLAAYNEQFF,TGTGCCAGCAGCTTACAGGGACTAGCGGCTTACAATGAGCAGTTCTTC
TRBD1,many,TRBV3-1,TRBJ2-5,CASSPRDREETQYF,TGTGCCAGCAGCCCCCGGGACAGGGAAGAGACCCAGTACTTC
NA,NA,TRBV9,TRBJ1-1,CATTGGNTEAFF,TGTGCCACAACAGGAGGGAACACTGAAGCTTTCTTT
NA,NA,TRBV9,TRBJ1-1,CASSETQDSLNTEAFF,TGTGCCAGCAGCGAGACCCAGGACAGTCTAAACACTGAAGCTTTCTTT
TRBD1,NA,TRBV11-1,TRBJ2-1,CASSSAGRGHNEQFF,TGTGCCAGCAGCAGTGCGGGCAGGGGGCACAATGAGCAGTTCTTC
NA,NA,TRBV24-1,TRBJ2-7,CATSGVGGEQYF,TGTGCCACCAGTGGAGTCGGGGGCGAGCAGTACTTC
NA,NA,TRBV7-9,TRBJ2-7,CASSLAAGAIREQYF,TGTGCCAGCAGCTTAGCCGCAGGTGCCATCCGCGAGCAGTACTTC
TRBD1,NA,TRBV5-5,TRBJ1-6,CASGIHTGVGNSPLHF,TGTGCCAGCGGGATACACACAGGGGTTGGTAATTCACCCCTCCACTTT
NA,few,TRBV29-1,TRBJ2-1,CSVVPSSYNEQFF,TGCAGCGTTGTCCCGAGTTCCTACAATGAGCAGTTCTTC
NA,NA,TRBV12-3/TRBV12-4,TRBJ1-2,CASTLSLTANYGYTF,TGTGCCAGCACCCTCTCATTGACAGCGAACTATGGCTACACCTTC
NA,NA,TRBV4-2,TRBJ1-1,CASSQVVKAEAFF,TGTGCCAGCAGCCAAGTTGTGAAAGCTGAAGCTTTCTTT
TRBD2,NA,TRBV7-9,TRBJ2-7,CASSLGLADTYEQYF,TGTGCCAGCAGTCTAGGACTAGCCGATACCTACGAGCAGTACTTC
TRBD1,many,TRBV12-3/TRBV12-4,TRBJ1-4,CASIATGGGSEKLFF,TGTGCCAGCATTGCCACAGGGGGAGGTAGCGAAAAACTGTTTTTT
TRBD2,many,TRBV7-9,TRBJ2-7,CASSPKRAGDYEQYF,TGTGCCAGCAGCCCAAAAAGGGCGGGGGACTACGAGCAGTACTTC
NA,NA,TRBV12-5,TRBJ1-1,CASGPGLRNTEAFF,TGTGCTAGTGGTCCGGGACTGAGGAACACTGAAGCTTTCTTT
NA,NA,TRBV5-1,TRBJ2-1,CASSLDQVWTF,TGCGCCAGCAGCTTGGACCAGGTTTGGACCTTC
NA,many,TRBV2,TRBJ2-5,CASSDTSLQTQYF,TGTGCCAGCAGTGACACTAGTTTACAGACCCAGTACTTC
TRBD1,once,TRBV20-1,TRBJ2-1,CSATGQGRDEQFF,TGCAGTGCCACGGGACAGGGTCGGGACGAGCAGTTCTTC
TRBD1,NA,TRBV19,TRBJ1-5,CASSIGQVNQPQHF,TGTGCCAGTAGTATCGGACAGGTCAATCAGCCCCAGCATTTT
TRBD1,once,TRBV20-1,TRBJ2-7,CSAREERGRVEQYF,TGCAGTGCTAGAGAGGAAAGGGGGCGGGTTGAGCAGTACTTC
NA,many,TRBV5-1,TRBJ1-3,CASSLEGTPVAGNTIYF,TGCGCCAGCAGCTTGGAAGGGACACCGGTAGCCGGAAACACCATATATTTT
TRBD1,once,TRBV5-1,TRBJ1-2,CASSWGQENYGYTF,TGCGCCAGCAGTTGGGGACAGGAAAACTATGGCTACACCTTC
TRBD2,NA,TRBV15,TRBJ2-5,CATSRDAGTSRKTQYF,TGTGCCACCAGCAGAGACGCCGGGACTAGCCGGAAGACCCAGTACTTC
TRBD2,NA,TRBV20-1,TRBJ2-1,CSANSGPANEQFF,TGCAGTGCTAATAGCGGGCCCGCCAATGAGCAGTTCTTC
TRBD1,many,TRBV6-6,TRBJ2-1,CASSYARDREAYNEQFF,TGTGCCAGCAGTTACGCGAGGGACAGGGAAGCGTACAACGAGCAGTTCTTC
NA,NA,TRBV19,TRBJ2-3,CASSPRDSGTDTQYF,TGTGCCAGTAGTCCTCGGGACTCAGGGACAGATACGCAGTATTTT
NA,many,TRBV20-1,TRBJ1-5,CSATDGPNQPQHF,TGCAGTGCTACGGACGGCCCGAATCAGCCCCAGCATTTT
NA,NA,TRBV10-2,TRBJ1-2,CASSEARGRGGYTF,TGCGCCAGCAGTGAGGCACGGGGGCGGGGAGGCTACACCTTC
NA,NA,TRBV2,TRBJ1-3,CASSETGTGGNTIYF,TGTGCCAGCAGTGAAACGGGGACTGGCGGAAACACCATATATTTT
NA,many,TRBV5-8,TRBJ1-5,CASSLGTGAQEPQHF,TGTGCCAGCAGCTTGGGGACCGGTGCTCAGGAGCCCCAGCATTTT
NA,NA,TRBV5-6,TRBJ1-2,CASSESSGYTF,TGTGCCAGCAGCGAGAGTTCTGGCTACACCTTC
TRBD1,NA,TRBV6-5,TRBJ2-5,CASSSQTGMETQYF,TGTGCCAGCAGTTCCCAGACAGGGATGGAGACCCAGTACTTC
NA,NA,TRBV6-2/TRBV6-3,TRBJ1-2,CASSYASYGYTF,TGTGCCAGCAGTTACGCTAGCTATGGCTACACCTTC
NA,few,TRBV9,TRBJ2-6,CASSVVGADVLTF,TGTGCCAGCAGCGTTGTGGGGGCCGACGTCCTGACTTTC
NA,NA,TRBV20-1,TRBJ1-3,CSASWRSTIYF,TGCAGTGCTAGTTGGAGATCCACCATATATTTT
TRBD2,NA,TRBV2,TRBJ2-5,CASVTSGRPQETQYF,TGTGCCAGCGTGACTAGCGGGAGACCTCAAGAGACCCAGTACTTC
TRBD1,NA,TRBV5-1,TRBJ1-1,CASSGGSGGLNTEAFF,TGCGCCAGCAGCGGTGGTTCAGGGGGACTGAACACTGAAGCTTTCTTT
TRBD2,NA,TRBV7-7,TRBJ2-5,CASSLGTSGATQYF,TGTGCCAGCAGCTTAGGAACTAGCGGTGCGACCCAGTACTTC
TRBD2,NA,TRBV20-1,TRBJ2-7,CSAKEGGSSYEQYF,TGCAGTGCTAAAGAGGGCGGGAGCTCCTACGAGCAGTACTTC